This TCR beta chain was observed in a study of T cell responses to AZD1222 COVID-19 vaccine. Turning to the study itself: Pooling covered second doses at about 4 or about 12 weeks. Overall study results and limits: The peak T cell response came first, and repertoires were sampled only after it. Baseline serostatus was positive in only six AZD1222 recipients.

Concerning this clone itself: Its antigen is as yet unknown.

The germline V gene has CDR1 LGHDT and CDR2 YNNKEL (reference sequence). Trimming stripped 1 base from V and 6 bases from J, with 7 bases between. The CDR3 is 13 residues long. Profiled with immunoSEQ multiplex PCR; TCRdb holds only in-frame clones, not every one. The sample carries 90,000 to 150,000 clones, 70% to 90% recorded once. The TCR originated in an adult in good health. Here the sequenced sample was peripheral blood, taken on day 0 of AZD1222 vaccination. The V gene is TRBV3-1 (or the pseudogene TRBV3-2), the J gene TRBJ1-5, with no clear D. The CDR3 is CASSQGEGQPQHF. The CDR3 DNA follows: TGTGCCAGCAGCCAAGGGGAGGGTCAGCCCCAGCATTTT.